This T cell receptor (beta chain) appears in the sequencing data of a study of identical twins. Concerning this clonotype itself: As yet, its antigen is unknown.

Findings of the study overall: Excess twin sharing in beta out-of-frame sequences was weaker. Within cord blood, abundant beta clonotypes carried fewer insertions, but memory repertoires showed no such trend.

The CDR3 has 13 amino acids. J gave up 10 bases and V 2 bases, and 7 bases lay outside the gene matches. CDR1 is KGHSH and CDR2 is LQKENI in the germline V gene. After template switching added a universal primer site, the resulting cDNA carried unique molecular identifiers. TCRdb reprocessed the 5' RACE reads with MiXCR, giving one entry per CDR3 protein. The data show 550,000 to 700,000 distinct CDR3 sequences, 7.5% to 10% seen once. These same data were also listed under a study on yellow fever vaccine responses in identical twins. That work adds: Twins reportedly mounted vaccine T cell responses that seemed partly convergent, partly personalized.

V gene TRBV18 combines with J gene TRBJ1-1; TRBD1 agrees at 7 bases. The TCR originated in a woman aged 18-29 years in good health. Sequencing input: PBMCs. In DNA form, the CDR3 reads TGTGCCAGCTCACCAAAAGGGGACAGTCCAGCTTTCTTT. It is translated as CASSPKGDSPAFF.